The next 12 T cell receptor beta chains were all read from a single sample in a study of CD8 T cells in Susac syndrome. Roughly 0.5 to 1 ug RNA was reverse transcribed with random hexamers. TCRdb reprocessed the immunoSEQ multiplex PCR reads via MiXCR and lists one record per CDR3 protein. The repertoire holds about 180,000 distinct CDR3 sequences, with approximately 95% as singletons. Source material: CD8+ T cells from PBMCs. The receptors derive from a human donor with multiple sclerosis.

J is TRBJ2-7 and V is TRBV19, with 10 bases that match TRBD2. The J segment lost 2 bases and the V segment lost 6 bases, leaving 4 bases of the junction unmatched. CDR1 is LNHDA and CDR2 is SQIVND in the germline V gene (reference sequence). The CDR3 extends over 14 amino acids. The CDR3 loop reads CASRPGLAPYEQYF. DNA of the CDR3: TGTGCCAGTAGGCCGGGACTAGCGCCCTACGAGCAGTACTTC.

The gene calls are TRBV12-5 and TRBJ2-1; no firm D call. This CDR3 has 11 amino acids. V lost 3 bases and J lost 6, with 3 bases in between. The V gene's germline CDR1 is LGHNT and CDR2 FRNRAP. For the CDR3, the DNA is TGTGCTAGTGGTTTTGCCAATGAGCAGTTCTTC. Residues: CASGFANEQFF.

The chain recombines TRBV30 with TRBJ1-3; a weak D match, TRBD1 (5 bases). The V end lost 0 bases, the J end lost 1 base, and 10 bases lay between the germline ends. There are 15 residues in the CDR3. Per germline, CDR1 GTSNPN and CDR2 SVGIG (reference sequence). CDR3 nucleotides: TGTGCCTGGAGTGTGGGCCGACAGTCTGGAAACACCATATATTTT. As protein: CAWSVGRQSGNTIYF.

This clonotype occurred once. This rearrangement joins TRBV15 to TRBJ1-2; 8 nucleotides line up with TRBD1. Germline V gene lookup returns CDR1 LNHNV and CDR2 YYDKDF (reference sequence). V lost 7 bases, J lost 6 bases, and 7 bases stayed unmatched. This CDR3 region has 13 residues. This CDR3 reads CATTPDRGDGYTF. CDR3 DNA sequence: TGTGCCACCACACCCGACAGGGGAGATGGCTACACCTTC.

The V gene is TRBV28, the J gene TRBJ2-3, with 7 bases that match TRBD2. V lost 6 bases, J lost 4 bases, and 7 bases stayed unmatched. Germline V gene data show CDR1 as MDHEN and CDR2 as SYDVKM. The CDR3 spans 14 residues. Here the CDR3 DNA reads TGTGCCAGCAGAGAGTATAGCGGGTCAGATACGCAGTATTTT. This gives the protein CASREYSGSDTQYF. Complete variable domain (other parts from reference TRBV28 and TRBJ2-3): DVKVTQSSRYLVKRTGEKVFLECVQDMDHENMFWYRQDPGLGLRLIYFSYDVKMKEKGDIPEGYSVSREKKERFSLILESASTNQTSMYLCASREYSGSDTQYFGPGTRLTVL.

The chain uses TRBV28 and TRBJ2-7; D is undetermined. With 7 bases removed from V and 0 bases from J, the gap between germline ends came to 7 bases. The CDR3 spans 12 residues. From germline, CDR1 is MDHEN and CDR2 SYDVKM. The CDR3 sequence is CASTESSYEQYF. The CDR3 DNA reads TGTGCCAGCACCGAGTCCTCCTACGAGCAGTACTTC. Filled out from reference TRBV28 and TRBJ2-7, the complete variable domain reads DVKVTQSSRYLVKRTGEKVFLECVQDMDHENMFWYRQDPGLGLRLIYFSYDVKMKEKGDIPEGYSVSREKKERFSLILESASTNQTSMYLCASTESSYEQYFGPGTRLTVT.

The chain uses TRBV2 and TRBJ2-7, with 7 positions matching TRBD1. Per germline, CDR1 SNHLY and CDR2 FYNNEI. This CDR3 is 13 amino acids long. J lost 4 bases, V lost 5 bases, and 5 bases had no gene match. The DNA for the CDR3 is TGTGCCAGCAGTCCCGGGACAGAGTACGAGCAGTACTTC. This gives the protein CASSPGTEYEQYF. The full variable domain, completed using reference TRBV2 and TRBJ2-7, is EPEVTQTPSHQVTQMGQEVILRCVPISNHLYFYWYRQILGQKVEFLVSFYNNEISEKSEIFDDQFSVERPDGSNFTLKIRSTKLEDSAMYFCASSPGTEYEQYFGPGTRLTVT.

The V gene is TRBV4-1, the J gene TRBJ2-1; no clear D. Per the germline V gene, CDR1 is MGHRA and CDR2 is YSYEKL. The CDR3 has 13 residues. V lost 1 base to trimming and J lost 7 bases, with 8 bases between them. The CDR3 spells CASSQALRNEQFF. The CDR3 DNA follows: TGCGCCAGCAGCCAAGCTCTCCGAAATGAGCAGTTCTTC.

Here the CDR3 reads CASGTGNTEAFF. CDR3 bases: TGTGCCAGCGGAACAGGGAACACTGAAGCTTTCTTT. The chain carries TRBV9 and TRBJ1-1; tentative D call: TRBD1 (5 bases). Per germline, CDR1 SGDLS and CDR2 YYNGEE. Trimming removed 7 bases at V and 1 base at J, with 8 bases between. The CDR3 length is 12 residues.

CDR3 amino acids: CASSHTLSTRGEQFF. CDR3 DNA: TGTGCCAGCAGTCACACCTTAAGCACGCGGGGTGAGCAGTTCTTC. The V and J genes are TRBV7-6 and TRBJ2-1; D perhaps matches TRBD2 (6 bases). The CDR3 length is 15 residues. The V gene lost 6 bases and the J gene lost 9 bases, with 21 bases spanning the gap. CDR1 and CDR2 from the germline V gene are SGHVS and FNYEAQ.

V usage is TRBV20-1 and J usage is TRBJ2-3, with 9 positions matching TRBD1. Per the germline V gene, CDR1 is DFQATT and CDR2 is SNEGSKA (reference sequence). This CDR3 comprises 14 residues. The J segment lost 7 bases and the V segment lost 6 bases, leaving 11 bases of the junction unmatched. CDR3 loop: CSAHRGQGYYTQYF. The CDR3 nucleotides read TGCAGTGCCCATCGGGGACAGGGATATTATACGCAGTATTTT.

This clonotype showed up just a few times. J is TRBJ1-2 and V is TRBV18; D not certain. CDR1 KGHSH and CDR2 LQKENI come from the germline V gene. Trimming removed 3 bases at V and 1 base at J, with 6 bases between. The CDR3 has 13 amino acids. Here the CDR3 DNA reads TGTGCCAGCTCACCCGGCAGTAACTATGGCTACACCTTC. Translation gives CASSPGSNYGYTF.